This is a list of T cell receptor beta chains from one sample in a study of T cell repertoires in cytomegalovirus infection. TCRdb passed the reads through MiXCR, listing each CDR3 protein once. This table has roughly 920,000 distinct CDR3 sequences, around 29% appearing once. Antigen specificity for these receptors is unknown. The material sequenced was cultured CD8+ T cells from PBMCs, taken from culture after CMV antigen stimulation. The source of these receptors is a human donor in good health (CMV status not recorded). Some clones in this sample may be carry-over from other donors' samples. Each CDR3 is given with its conserved first and last residue. A D gene is named only where the DNA matches it firmly. Clone size, where shown, is once, few, many, or a class for clones that have expanded.

D gene,V gene,J gene,clone size,CDR3 DNA,CDR3 protein
TRBD1,TRBV7-2,TRBJ1-1,many,TGTGCCAGCAGCTCCCGGTCCCACACTACAGGGGTGAACACTGAAGCTTTCTTT,CASSSRSHTTGVNTEAFF
NA,TRBV4-1,TRBJ1-2,few,TGCGCCAGCAGCCCCGAATGGGGGACAAACTATGGCTACACCTTC,CASSPEWGTNYGYTF
NA,TRBV12-3/TRBV12-4,TRBJ1-5,few,TGTGCCAGCAGTTCCCCCGATGAACAGCCCCAGCATTTT,CASSSPDEQPQHF
NA,TRBV6-6,TRBJ1-6,NA,TGTGCCAGCAGTTACGGCGGCTCTAATTCACCCCTCCACTTT,CASSYGGSNSPLHF
NA,TRBV29-1,TRBJ1-2,few,TGCAGCGTTCCCGGGGGGCCCTATGGCTACACCTTC,CSVPGGPYGYTF
NA,TRBV7-4,TRBJ2-3,NA,TGTGCCAGCAGCTTACCCGGACGGGAAGATACGCAGTATTTT,CASSLPGREDTQYF
NA,TRBV12-3/TRBV12-4,TRBJ1-3,few,TGTGCCAGCAGTTTAGCCCTCGACAGCCACTCTGGAAACACCATATATTTT,CASSLALDSHSGNTIYF
NA,TRBV20-1,TRBJ2-2,few,TGCAGTGCTAGAGATTCTCTAAGGGACCCACCCGCGAACACCGGGGAGCTGTTTTTT,CSARDSLRDPPANTGELFF
NA,TRBV11-2,TRBJ2-1,NA,TGTGCCAGCAGCTTATATCGGGATCCGGGTTACAATGAGCAGTTCTTC,CASSLYRDPGYNEQFF
TRBD1,TRBV5-1,TRBJ1-4,few,TGCGCCAGCAGCAGGTGGACAGGGGAGGAAAAACTGTTTTTT,CASSRWTGEEKLFF
NA,TRBV7-9,TRBJ2-3,few,TGTGCCAGCAGCCCCCAAGGGCAGCTGGATACGCAGTATTTT,CASSPQGQLDTQYF
NA,TRBV25-1,TRBJ2-1,few,TGTGCCAGCAGTGAGACAGTCGTTAATGAGCAGTTCTTC,CASSETVVNEQFF
TRBD1,TRBV7-6,TRBJ1-1,few,TGTGCCAGCAGCCAAAGGACAGGGAGGAACACTGAAGCTTTCTTT,CASSQRTGRNTEAFF
NA,TRBV7-6,TRBJ2-3,NA,TGTGCCAGCAGCTTAGTGGTACGCACAGATACGCAGTATTTT,CASSLVVRTDTQYF
NA,TRBV5-4,TRBJ2-4,few,TGTGCCAGCAGCTTGGCCGGTTCGGGGGCTCGGAACATTCAGTACTTC,CASSLAGSGARNIQYF